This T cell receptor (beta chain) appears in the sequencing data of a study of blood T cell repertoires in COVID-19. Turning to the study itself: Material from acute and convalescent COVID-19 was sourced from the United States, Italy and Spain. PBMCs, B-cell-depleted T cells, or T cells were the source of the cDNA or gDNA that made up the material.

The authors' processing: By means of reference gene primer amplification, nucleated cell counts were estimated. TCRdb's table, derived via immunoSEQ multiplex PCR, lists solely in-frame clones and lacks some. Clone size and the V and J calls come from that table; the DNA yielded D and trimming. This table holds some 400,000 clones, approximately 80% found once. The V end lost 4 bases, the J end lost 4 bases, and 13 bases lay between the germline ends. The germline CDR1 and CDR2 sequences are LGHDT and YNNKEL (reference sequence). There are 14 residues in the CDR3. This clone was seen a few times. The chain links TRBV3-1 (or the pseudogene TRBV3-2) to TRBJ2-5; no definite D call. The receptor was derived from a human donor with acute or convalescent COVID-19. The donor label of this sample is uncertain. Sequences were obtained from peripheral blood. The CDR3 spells CASSPRHSRETQYF. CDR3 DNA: TGTGCCAGCAGCCCCCGCCACTCGAGAGAGACCCAGTACTTC.